This TCR beta chain was captured by sequencing in a study of OX40 agonist ivuxolimab in advanced cancers. Study-level background: The patients got ivuxolimab, which is an agonistic anti-OX40 (CD134) antibody. Study-level findings and limits: Expanded peripheral T cells had an undetermined antigen specificity. Several nonresponders also turned out to have low normalized T-cell clonal expansion.

Some clones are missing from TCRdb's copy, which holds only in-frame ones; the method was immunoSEQ multiplex PCR. The table lists just over 90,000 clones, about 90% of them singletons. Germline CDR1 and CDR2: SGHRS and YFSETQ. The CDR3 has 16 residues. Between the trimmed V and J ends, which lost 3 bases and 1 base, there was a span of 16 bases. Comment on this clone: Its antigen is still unknown.

V is TRBV5-1 and J is TRBJ2-5; D perhaps matches TRBD2 (7 bases). The source material was CD4+ or CD8+ T cells sorted from blood, sampled in a trial of the OX40 agonist ivuxolimab. This TCR derives from an adult with an advanced solid tumor such as melanoma, head and neck, liver or kidney cancer. The CDR3 sequence: CASSYLLGGAQETQYF. CDR3 coding DNA: TGCGCCAGCAGCTACCTACTGGGGGGGGCCCAAGAGACCCAGTACTTC.